A single TCR beta chain is shown here with its context. These data come from a study of control samples from healthy donors and cancer patients. CDR3 size: 17 residues. Germline V gene lookup returns CDR1 MGHRA and CDR2 YSYEKL. The V gene end was trimmed by 3 bases and the J gene end by 0 bases; junction bases not matched to a gene: 8. Method: immunoSEQ multiplex PCR; TCRdb's copy keeps in-frame clones and lacks some. The table includes 150,000 to 200,000 clones, more than 85% detected once. This TCR was recovered from a woman younger than 45 in good health. Sequenced input: blood. The J gene is TRBJ2-3, the V gene TRBV4-1; 8 bases are a match to TRBD2. CDR3: CASSQERGHTSTDTQYF. The CDR3 DNA reads TGCGCCAGCAGCCAGGAGCGGGGGCATACTAGCACAGATACGCAGTATTTT.